These T cell receptor beta chains were read from a single sample in a study of HIV-infected children after antiretroviral therapy interruption. TCRdb recomputed calls from the 3' RACE reads with MiXCR, one row per CDR3 protein. The sample lists about 46,000 distinct CDR3 sequences; 4.3% were seen once. The sequencing used CD45RA+ CD4+ T cells from PBMCs, pooled from several time points, collected from a donor given antiretroviral therapy, either interrupted or continuous. The receptors stem from a pool of human donors with HIV. The CDR3 runs from the conserved cysteine through the conserved F or W. The order of the fields is D gene, V gene, clone size, J gene, CDR3 DNA, CDR3 protein. D genes are given only for firm matches. Size tells how often a clone was seen (once, few, many) or the class of an expanded clone, and some rows leave it out.

d_gene: TRBD1
v_gene: TRBV10-3
abundance: -
j_gene: TRBJ2-7
CDR3nt: TGTGCCATCAGGGGGACAGGGGGTACGAACGAGCAGTACTTC
CDR3aa: CAIRGTGGTNEQYF

d_gene: TRBD1
v_gene: TRBV6-6
abundance: many
j_gene: TRBJ1-2
CDR3nt: TGTGCCAGCGGCGGACAGGGGGTAGGCTATGGCTACACCTTC
CDR3aa: CASGGQGVGYGYTF

d_gene: -
v_gene: TRBV12-3/TRBV12-4
abundance: many
j_gene: TRBJ1-5
CDR3nt: TGTGCCAGCAGTTTACCGAGCAATCAGCCCCAGCATTTT
CDR3aa: CASSLPSNQPQHF

d_gene: -
v_gene: TRBV12-3/TRBV12-4
abundance: many
j_gene: TRBJ2-7
CDR3nt: TGTGCCAGCAGTACCAACAGGAGTTTCTACGAGCAGTACTTC
CDR3aa: CASSTNRSFYEQYF

d_gene: -
v_gene: TRBV10-3
abundance: -
j_gene: TRBJ2-5
CDR3nt: TGTGCCATCAGTGAGTCGGGGACGGGAGAGACCCAGTACTTC
CDR3aa: CAISESGTGETQYF

d_gene: TRBD1
v_gene: TRBV19
abundance: many
j_gene: TRBJ1-4
CDR3nt: TGTGCCAGTAGCCGTCCGGGACAGGTCCCGTTAAATGAAAAACTGTTTTTT
CDR3aa: CASSRPGQVPLNEKLFF

d_gene: -
v_gene: TRBV20-1
abundance: -
j_gene: TRBJ1-2
CDR3nt: TGCAGTGCTAGAACGGGGGGGGAAATTTATGGCTACACCTTC
CDR3aa: CSARTGGEIYGYTF

d_gene: -
v_gene: TRBV28
abundance: many
j_gene: TRBJ1-1
CDR3nt: TGTGCCAGCAAGGAGGGAAGGCCTAACACTGAAGCTTTCTTT
CDR3aa: CASKEGRPNTEAFF

d_gene: -
v_gene: TRBV6-1
abundance: many
j_gene: TRBJ2-7
CDR3nt: TGTGCCAGCACCACCACGGGACCCCCCTACGAGCAGTACTTC
CDR3aa: CASTTTGPPYEQYF

d_gene: -
v_gene: TRBV2
abundance: many
j_gene: TRBJ1-6
CDR3nt: TGTGCCAGCACGGGGAACTATAATTCACCCCTCCACTTT
CDR3aa: CASTGNYNSPLHF

d_gene: -
v_gene: TRBV2
abundance: many
j_gene: TRBJ1-4
CDR3nt: TGTGCCAGCACGGGGTTCGCTAATGAAAAACTGTTTTTT
CDR3aa: CASTGFANEKLFF

d_gene: TRBD1
v_gene: TRBV20-1
abundance: many
j_gene: TRBJ1-2
CDR3nt: TGCAGTGCTAGAGTTAGGACAGGGGACGGCTACACCTTC
CDR3aa: CSARVRTGDGYTF

d_gene: -
v_gene: TRBV19
abundance: few
j_gene: TRBJ1-2
CDR3nt: TGTGCCAGTAGCCAAAACAGGTTAGCTAACTATGGCTACACCTTC
CDR3aa: CASSQNRLANYGYTF

d_gene: -
v_gene: TRBV15
abundance: many
j_gene: TRBJ1-2
CDR3nt: TGTGCCACCAGCTCCCCTCCGGGGGCTCGTGGCTACACCTTC
CDR3aa: CATSSPPGARGYTF

d_gene: -
v_gene: TRBV7-2
abundance: many
j_gene: TRBJ2-7
CDR3nt: TGTGCCAGCAGCTTAGCGGGGGGGCCGTACGAGCAGTACTTC
CDR3aa: CASSLAGGPYEQYF

d_gene: -
v_gene: TRBV10-3
abundance: many
j_gene: TRBJ1-2
CDR3nt: TGTGCCATCATGAACCCTCTTTTGGGCAACTATGGCTACACCTTC
CDR3aa: CAIMNPLLGNYGYTF

d_gene: -
v_gene: TRBV11-1
abundance: -
j_gene: TRBJ1-3
CDR3nt: TGTGCCAGCAGGCCTGACAGATCTGGAAACACCATATATTTT
CDR3aa: CASRPDRSGNTIYF

d_gene: -
v_gene: TRBV20-1
abundance: -
j_gene: TRBJ1-1
CDR3nt: TGCAGTGCCGGTATGGACGGACGAGGCACTGAAGCTTTCTTT
CDR3aa: CSAGMDGRGTEAFF

d_gene: -
v_gene: TRBV20-1
abundance: many
j_gene: TRBJ2-3
CDR3nt: TGCAGTGCTAGAGACGACGCCCGCACAGATACGCAGTATTTT
CDR3aa: CSARDDARTDTQYF

d_gene: -
v_gene: TRBV25-1
abundance: many
j_gene: TRBJ2-7
CDR3nt: TGTGCCAGCAGTGGATCCGGGACCTCCAACGAGCAGTACTTC
CDR3aa: CASSGSGTSNEQYF

d_gene: TRBD2
v_gene: TRBV20-1
abundance: many
j_gene: TRBJ2-1
CDR3nt: TGCAGTGCTACGCGCGGGGGGGCCTACAATGAGCAGTTCTTC
CDR3aa: CSATRGGAYNEQFF

d_gene: TRBD2
v_gene: TRBV19
abundance: few
j_gene: TRBJ2-1
CDR3nt: TGTGCCAGTAGTATCCCCTGGGAGGGGTCGAATGAGCAGTTCTTC
CDR3aa: CASSIPWEGSNEQFF

d_gene: -
v_gene: TRBV20-1
abundance: -
j_gene: TRBJ1-4
CDR3nt: TGCAGTGCTAGTAAGGGCCTCGATGAAAAACTGTTTTTT
CDR3aa: CSASKGLDEKLFF

d_gene: -
v_gene: TRBV5-1
abundance: few
j_gene: TRBJ1-1
CDR3nt: TGCGCCAGCAGCCAACAGGGAACTGAAGCTTTCTTT
CDR3aa: CASSQQGTEAFF

d_gene: -
v_gene: TRBV29-1
abundance: many
j_gene: TRBJ2-3
CDR3nt: TGCAGCGTTGAACCTTCCCACACCACAGATACGCAGTATTTT
CDR3aa: CSVEPSHTTDTQYF

d_gene: TRBD2
v_gene: TRBV4-1
abundance: many
j_gene: TRBJ2-3
CDR3nt: TGCGCCAGCAGCCAGGGACTAGCGGGGAGATCCACAGATACGCAGTATTTT
CDR3aa: CASSQGLAGRSTDTQYF

d_gene: -
v_gene: TRBV9
abundance: -
j_gene: TRBJ2-7
CDR3nt: TGTGCCAGCAGCGCTCAGGGATTCGACGAGCAGTACTTC
CDR3aa: CASSAQGFDEQYF

d_gene: -
v_gene: TRBV12-5
abundance: many
j_gene: TRBJ2-4
CDR3nt: TGTGCTAGTGGTTTCATAGGAGGGAACATTCAGTACTTC
CDR3aa: CASGFIGGNIQYF

d_gene: -
v_gene: TRBV29-1
abundance: -
j_gene: TRBJ1-2
CDR3nt: TGCAGCCCGCCCAGGGAGGGAAACTATGGCTACACCTTC
CDR3aa: CSPPREGNYGYTF

d_gene: TRBD1
v_gene: TRBV7-2
abundance: many
j_gene: TRBJ1-2
CDR3nt: TGTGCCAGCAGCACCAGAGGGGACAGGGCCCCTGGCTACACCTTC
CDR3aa: CASSTRGDRAPGYTF

d_gene: -
v_gene: TRBV20-1
abundance: -
j_gene: TRBJ2-7
CDR3nt: TGCAGTGCTACCACCTCCTCCTACGAGCAGTACTTC
CDR3aa: CSATTSSYEQYF